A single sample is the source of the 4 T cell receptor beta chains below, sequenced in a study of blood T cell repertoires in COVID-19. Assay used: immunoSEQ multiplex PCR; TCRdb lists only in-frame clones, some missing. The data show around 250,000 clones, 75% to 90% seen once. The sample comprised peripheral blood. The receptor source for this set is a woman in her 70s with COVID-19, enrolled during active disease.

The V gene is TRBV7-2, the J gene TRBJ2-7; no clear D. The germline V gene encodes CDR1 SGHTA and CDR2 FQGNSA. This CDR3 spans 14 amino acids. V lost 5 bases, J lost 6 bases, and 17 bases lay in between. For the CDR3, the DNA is TGTGCCAGCAGCCCCGTGGGCGTGGCTGCCGAGCAGTACTTC. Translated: CASSPVGVAAEQYF.

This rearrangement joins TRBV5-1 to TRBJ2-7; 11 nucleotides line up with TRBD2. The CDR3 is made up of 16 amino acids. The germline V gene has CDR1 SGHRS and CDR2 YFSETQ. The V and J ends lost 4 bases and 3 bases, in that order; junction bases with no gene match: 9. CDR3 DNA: TGCGCCAGCAGCCCGCGGCCGGGACTAGCGGTCTACGAGCAGTACTTC. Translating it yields CASSPRPGLAVYEQYF.

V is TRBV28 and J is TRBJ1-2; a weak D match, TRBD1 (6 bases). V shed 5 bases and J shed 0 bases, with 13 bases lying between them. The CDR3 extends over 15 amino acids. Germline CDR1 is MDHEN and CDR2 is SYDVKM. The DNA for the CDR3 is TGTGCCAGCAGTGACTTAGACAGGCCTAACTATGGCTACACCTTC. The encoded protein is CASSDLDRPNYGYTF.

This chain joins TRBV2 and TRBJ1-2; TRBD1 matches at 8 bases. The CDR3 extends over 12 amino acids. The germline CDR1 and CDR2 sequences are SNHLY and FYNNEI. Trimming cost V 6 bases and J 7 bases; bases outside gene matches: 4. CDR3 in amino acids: CASRLTGAGYTF. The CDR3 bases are TGTGCCAGCAGGTTGACAGGGGCTGGCTACACCTTC.